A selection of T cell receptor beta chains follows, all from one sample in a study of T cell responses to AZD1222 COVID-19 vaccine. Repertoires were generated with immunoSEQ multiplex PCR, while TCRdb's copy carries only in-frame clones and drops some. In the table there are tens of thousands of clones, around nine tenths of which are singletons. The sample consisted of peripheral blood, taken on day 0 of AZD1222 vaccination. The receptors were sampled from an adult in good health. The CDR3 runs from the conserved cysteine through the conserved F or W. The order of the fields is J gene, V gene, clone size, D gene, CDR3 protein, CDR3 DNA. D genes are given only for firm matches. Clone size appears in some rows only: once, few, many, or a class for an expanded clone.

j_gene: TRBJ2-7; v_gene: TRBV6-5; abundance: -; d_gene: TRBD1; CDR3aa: CASSYSYRGATYEQYF; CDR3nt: TGTGCCAGCAGTTACTCATACAGGGGCGCCACATACGAGCAGTACTTC
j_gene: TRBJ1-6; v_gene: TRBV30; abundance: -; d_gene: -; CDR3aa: CAWSNRGGSPLHF; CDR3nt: TGTGCCTGGAGTAACCGGGGGGGTTCACCCCTCCACTTT
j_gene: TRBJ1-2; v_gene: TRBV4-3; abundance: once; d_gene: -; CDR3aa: CASSQDQGGYGYTF; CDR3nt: TGCGCCAGCAGCCAAGATCAAGGGGGGTATGGCTACACCTTC
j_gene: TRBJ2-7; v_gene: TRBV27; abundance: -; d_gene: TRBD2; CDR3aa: CASSFDGTIGEQYF; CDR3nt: TGTGCCAGCAGTTTCGACGGGACTATTGGTGAGCAGTACTTC
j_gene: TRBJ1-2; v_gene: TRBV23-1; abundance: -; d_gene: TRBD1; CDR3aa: CASSRPGTGLRCNYGYTF; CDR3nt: TGCGCCAGCAGCAGACCGGGGACAGGGTTACGGTGCAACTATGGCTACACCTTC
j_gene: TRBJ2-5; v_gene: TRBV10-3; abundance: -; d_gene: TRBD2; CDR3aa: CAISLAEQETQYF; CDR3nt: TGTGCCATCAGCCTAGCGGAACAAGAGACCCAGTACTTC
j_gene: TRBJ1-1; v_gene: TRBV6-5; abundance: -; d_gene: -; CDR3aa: CASSPTLRAEAFF; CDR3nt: TGTGCCAGCAGTCCTACTTTGAGGGCTGAAGCTTTCTTT
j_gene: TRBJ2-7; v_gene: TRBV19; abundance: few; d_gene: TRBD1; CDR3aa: CASSSGQPGTYEQYF; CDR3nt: TGTGCCAGTAGTTCGGGACAGCCGGGGACCTACGAGCAGTACTTC
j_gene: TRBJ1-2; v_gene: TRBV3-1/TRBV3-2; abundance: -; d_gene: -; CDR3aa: CASSLQGHYGYTF; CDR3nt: TGTGCCAGCAGCCTACAGGGCCACTATGGCTACACCTTC
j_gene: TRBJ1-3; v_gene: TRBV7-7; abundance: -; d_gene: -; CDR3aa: CASSPTGAGNTIYF; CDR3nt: TGTGCCAGCAGCCCGACCGGGGCCGGGAACACCATATATTTT
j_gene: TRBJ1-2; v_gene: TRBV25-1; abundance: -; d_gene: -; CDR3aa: CASSEQGVGGYTF; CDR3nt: TGTGCCAGCAGTGAGCAAGGGGTCGGTGGCTACACCTTC
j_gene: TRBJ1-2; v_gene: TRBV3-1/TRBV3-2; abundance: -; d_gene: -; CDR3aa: CASSQVASGTGYTF; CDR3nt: TGTGCCAGCAGCCAAGTTGCCAGCGGCACGGGCTACACCTTC
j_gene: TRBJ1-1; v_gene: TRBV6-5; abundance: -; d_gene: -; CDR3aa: CASSYGRVTEAFF; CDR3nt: TGTGCCAGCAGTTACGGGAGGGTCACTGAAGCTTTCTTT
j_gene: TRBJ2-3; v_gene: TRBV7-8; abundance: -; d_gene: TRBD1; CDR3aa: CASSLQGRTDTQYF; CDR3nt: TGTGCCAGCAGTTTACAGGGGCGGACAGATACGCAGTATTTT
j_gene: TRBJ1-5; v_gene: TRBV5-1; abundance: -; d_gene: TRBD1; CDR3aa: CASSPGQGNQPQHF; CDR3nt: TGCGCCAGCAGCCCGGGACAGGGAAATCAGCCCCAGCATTTT
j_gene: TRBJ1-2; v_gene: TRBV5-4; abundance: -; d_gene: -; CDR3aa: CASSLVGQPYGYTF; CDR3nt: TGTGCCAGCAGCTTGGTAGGACAGCCGTATGGCTACACCTTC
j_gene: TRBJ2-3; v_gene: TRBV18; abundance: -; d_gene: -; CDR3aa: CASSLPGTDTQYF; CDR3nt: TGTGCCAGCAGCCTGCCCGGGACAGATACGCAGTATTTT